This T cell receptor beta chain was documented in a study of sequential checkpoint blockade in melanoma. Deletions cut 6 bases from V and 8 bases from J, with 14 bases between. Germline CDR1 and CDR2: SNHLY and FYNNEI. The CDR3 is 13 residues long. Clones were read by immunoSEQ multiplex PCR, and TCRdb kept only the in-frame ones, dropping some. The sample records roughly 4,000 clones, about 20% being singletons. The treatment was: randomized to nivolumab then ipilimumab (arm A) or the reverse (arm B). This clone occurred a few times. The chain recombines TRBV2 with TRBJ2-1; possibly TRBD1 for D (5 bases). Sequenced here: tumor tissue (inferred from file names), sampled from a patient given nivolumab and ipilimumab in sequence. This clonotype originated in a human donor with melanoma. This chain's CDR3 is CASSNAGFDEQFF. The CDR3 DNA follows: TGTGCCAGCAGCAACGCAGGGTTCGATGAGCAGTTCTTC.